The rows below give T cell receptor beta chains drawn from one sample of a study of post-analysis software for immune sequencing data. Each CDR3 protein gets one entry after TCRdb re-called the PCR reads with MiXCR. Of fewer than 600,000 distinct CDR3 sequences in the sample, around 40% were seen once. Sequencing was carried out using blood. The source is a girl aged 10-17 years with multiple sclerosis. Both conserved end residues are part of each CDR3.

length: 14
V: TRBV7-2
CDR3: CASSLGGGGNIQYF

length: 13
V: TRBV6-5
CDR3: CASKGSSNYGYTF

length: 12
V: TRBV20-1
CDR3: CSARDQYNEQFF

length: 13
V: TRBV4-1
CDR3: CASSQGYSYEQYF

length: 14
V: TRBV18
CDR3: CASSPRIGQETQYF

length: 11
V: TRBV25-1
CDR3: CAIGGGDEQYF

length: 12
V: TRBV29-1
CDR3: CSVDRGNYGYTF

length: 15
V: TRBV28
CDR3: CASSPSGRTKNIQYF

length: 12
V: TRBV12-3/TRBV12-4
CDR3: CASSLGSYEQYF

length: 19
V: TRBV4-2
CDR3: CASSLKAMGTSGRSDTQYF

length: 17
V: TRBV28
CDR3: CASSFGDPRGSADTQYF

length: 17
V: TRBV7-2
CDR3: CANSFNPGTGGSETQYF

length: 16
V: TRBV19
CDR3: CASSIRTSYSNYGYTF

length: 15
V: TRBV20-1
CDR3: CSATKIAGAANEQFF

length: 15
V: TRBV6-5
CDR3: CASSLVFGGDNEQFF

length: 14
V: TRBV12-5
CDR3: CASGSNIEYNEQFF

length: 13
V: TRBV3-1
CDR3: CASWDRSYNEQFF

length: 16
V: TRBV7-6
CDR3: CASSLLVGAGGGEQFF

length: 14
V: TRBV6-5
CDR3: CASSSDRPSYEQYF

length: 17
V: TRBV6-1
CDR3: CASSPLGLRDYNSPLHF

length: 15
V: TRBV6-5
CDR3: CASSRTGVGRETQYF

length: 13
V: TRBV12-3/TRBV12-4
CDR3: CASVGVETYEQYF

length: 17
V: TRBV3-1
CDR3: CASSDGTSGRWDNEQFF

length: 13
V: TRBV20-1
CDR3: CSARTGRVNEQFF

length: 15
V: TRBV5-1
CDR3: CASRSGWGLAGRGYF

length: 15
V: TRBV27
CDR3: CASSSPGQGLNEQFF

length: 15
V: TRBV24-1
CDR3: CATSDPAGVSNEQFF

length: 15
V: TRBV3-1
CDR3: CASSQPGLAGREQFF

length: 15
V: TRBV6-2/TRBV6-3
CDR3: CASTPQGYGDQPQHF

length: 17
V: TRBV6-5
CDR3: CASSYSPPLAGSVEQFF

length: 11
V: TRBV6-6
CDR3: CASRALGEQYF

length: 18
V: TRBV5-1
CDR3: CASSLGLVARISYNEQFF

length: 14
V: TRBV14
CDR3: CASSQDIRRGGYTF

length: 11
V: TRBV7-3
CDR3: CASSQQGQQFF

length: 15
V: TRBV20-1
CDR3: CSATGTGALADTQYF

length: 12
V: TRBV5-1
CDR3: CASSIVSTEAFF

length: 15
V: TRBV20-1
CDR3: CSALREQGPTDTQYF

length: 15
V: TRBV9
CDR3: CASSLGGQGAWEAFF

length: 17
V: TRBV12-3/TRBV12-4
CDR3: CASNPRDGGQGTDAEYF

length: 15
V: TRBV5-1
CDR3: CASSLAKTGLGGYTF

length: 17
V: TRBV3-1
CDR3: CASSQAYSSGSTDTQYF

length: 14
V: TRBV3-1
CDR3: CASSQGTTYNEQFF

length: 12
V: TRBV12-3/TRBV12-4
CDR3: CASSLEESLAFF

length: 14
V: TRBV14
CDR3: CASSPARRGETQYF

length: 16
V: TRBV4-1
CDR3: CASSQDTGSSYNEQFF

length: 16
V: TRBV12-3/TRBV12-4
CDR3: CASSPIIGGTTYEQYF

length: 14
V: TRBV5-1
CDR3: CASSLSSGSETQYF

length: 16
V: TRBV10-3
CDR3: CATKLGSMSSYNEQFF

length: 12
V: TRBV7-3
CDR3: CASSPGKDTQYF

length: 15
V: TRBV20-1
CDR3: CSARDTGQPFYEQYF

length: 13
V: TRBV7-2
CDR3: CASSQGDNNEQYF

length: 11
V: TRBV6-1
CDR3: CASSGRYEQFF

length: 13
V: TRBV29-1
CDR3: CSVKGIVTDTQYF